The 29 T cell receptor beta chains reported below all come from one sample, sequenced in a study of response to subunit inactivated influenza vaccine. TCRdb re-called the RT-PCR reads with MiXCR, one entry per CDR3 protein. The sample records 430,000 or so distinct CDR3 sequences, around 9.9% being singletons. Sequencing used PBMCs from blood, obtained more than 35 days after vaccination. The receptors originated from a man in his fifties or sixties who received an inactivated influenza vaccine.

CDR3 coding DNA: TGCGCCAGCAGCGCAGGACAGGGGGCCGGAGCTTTCTTT. Translating it yields CASSAGQGAGAFF. V gene TRBV5-1 combines with J gene TRBJ1-1; 11 positions agree with TRBD1. Looked up from germline, CDR1 is SGHRS and CDR2 is YFSETQ. Trimming cost V 4 bases and J 10 bases; bases outside gene matches: 6. The CDR3 is made up of 13 amino acids.

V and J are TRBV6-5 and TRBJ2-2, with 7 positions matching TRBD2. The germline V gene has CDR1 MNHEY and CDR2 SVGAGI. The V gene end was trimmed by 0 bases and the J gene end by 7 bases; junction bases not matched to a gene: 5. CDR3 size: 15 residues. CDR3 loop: CASSYSRENGGELFF. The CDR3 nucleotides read TGTGCCAGCAGTTACTCGCGGGAGAATGGCGGGGAGCTGTTTTTT.

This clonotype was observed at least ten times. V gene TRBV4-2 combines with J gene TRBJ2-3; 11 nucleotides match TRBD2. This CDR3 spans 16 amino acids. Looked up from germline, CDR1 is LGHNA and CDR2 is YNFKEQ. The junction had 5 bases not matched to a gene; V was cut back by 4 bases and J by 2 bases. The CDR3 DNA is TGTGCCAGCAGCCCCGGGACTAGCGGTTTCACAGATACGCAGTATTTT. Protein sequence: CASSPGTSGFTDTQYF.

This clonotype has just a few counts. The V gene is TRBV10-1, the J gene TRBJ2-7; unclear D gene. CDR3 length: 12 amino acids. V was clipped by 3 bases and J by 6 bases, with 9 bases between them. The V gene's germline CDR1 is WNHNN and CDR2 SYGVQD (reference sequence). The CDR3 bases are TGCGCCAGCAGTGAAAGGGTATCCGAGCAGTACTTC. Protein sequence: CASSERVSEQYF.

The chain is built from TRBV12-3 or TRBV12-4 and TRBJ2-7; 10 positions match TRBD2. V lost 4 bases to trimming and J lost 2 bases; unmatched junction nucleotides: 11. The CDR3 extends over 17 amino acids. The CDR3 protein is CASSSRAGGTTTYEQYF. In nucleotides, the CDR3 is TGTGCCAGCAGTTCACGAGCGGGGGGGACAACTACCTACGAGCAGTACTTC.

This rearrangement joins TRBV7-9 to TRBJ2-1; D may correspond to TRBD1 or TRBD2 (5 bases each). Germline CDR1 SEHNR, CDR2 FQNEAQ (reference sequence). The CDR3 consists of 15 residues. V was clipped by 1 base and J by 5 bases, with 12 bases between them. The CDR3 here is CASSLGGTVNNEQFF. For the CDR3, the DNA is TGTGCCAGCAGCTTAGGGGGGACGGTAAACAATGAGCAGTTCTTC.

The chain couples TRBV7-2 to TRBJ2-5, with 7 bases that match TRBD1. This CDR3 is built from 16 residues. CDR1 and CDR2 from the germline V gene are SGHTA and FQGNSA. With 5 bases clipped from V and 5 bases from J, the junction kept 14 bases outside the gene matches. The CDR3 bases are TGTGCCAGCAGCAAAAGGGGGCTGGGTGGCCGGGAGACCCAGTACTTC. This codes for CASSKRGLGGRETQYF. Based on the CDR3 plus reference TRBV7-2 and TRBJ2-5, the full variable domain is GAGVSQSPSNKVTEKGKDVELRCDPISGHTALYWYRQSLGQGLEFLIYFQGNSAPDKSGLPSDRFSAERTGGSVSTLTIQRTQQEDSAVYLCASSKRGLGGRETQYFGPGTRLLVL.

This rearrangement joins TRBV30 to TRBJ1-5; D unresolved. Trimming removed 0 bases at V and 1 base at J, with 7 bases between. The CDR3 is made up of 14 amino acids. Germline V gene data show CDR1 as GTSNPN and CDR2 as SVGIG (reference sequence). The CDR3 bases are TGTGCCTGGAGTGTGGTTCAGAGCAATCAGCCCCAGCATTTT. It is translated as CAWSVVQSNQPQHF.

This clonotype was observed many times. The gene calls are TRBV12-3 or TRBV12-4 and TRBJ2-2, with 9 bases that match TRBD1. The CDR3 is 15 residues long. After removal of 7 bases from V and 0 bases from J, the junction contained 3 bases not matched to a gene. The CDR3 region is CASIDRGSNTGELFF. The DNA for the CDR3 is TGTGCCAGCATTGACAGGGGGTCGAACACCGGGGAGCTGTTTTTT.

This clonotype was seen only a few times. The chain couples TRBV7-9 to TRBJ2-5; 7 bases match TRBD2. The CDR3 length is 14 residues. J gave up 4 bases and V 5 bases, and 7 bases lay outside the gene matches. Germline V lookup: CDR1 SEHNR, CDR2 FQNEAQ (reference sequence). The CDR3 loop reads CASSTRTSGETQYF. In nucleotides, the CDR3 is TGTGCCAGCAGCACGCGGACTAGTGGAGAGACCCAGTACTTC.

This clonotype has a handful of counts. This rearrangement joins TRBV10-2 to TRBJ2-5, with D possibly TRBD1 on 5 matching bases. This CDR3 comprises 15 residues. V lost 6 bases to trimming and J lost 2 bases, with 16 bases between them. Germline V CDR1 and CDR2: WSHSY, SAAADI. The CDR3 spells CASRHWTTGQETQYF. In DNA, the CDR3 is TGCGCCAGCAGACATTGGACAACCGGTCAAGAGACCCAGTACTTC.

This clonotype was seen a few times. The CDR3 sequence is CASTEGDRATNEKLFF. The CDR3 region has the DNA TGTGCCAGCACCGAGGGGGACCGCGCAACTAATGAAAAACTGTTTTTT. The J gene is TRBJ1-4, the V gene TRBV2; possible D gene TRBD1, 6 bases. Germline lookup yields CDR1 SNHLY and CDR2 FYNNEI. V shed 7 bases and J shed 0 bases, with 15 bases lying between them. This CDR3 has 16 residues.

CDR3 in amino acids: CASSLEGKRTEAFF. The CDR3 DNA follows: TGCGCCAGCAGCTTGGAGGGAAAACGTACTGAAGCTTTCTTT. The chain employs TRBV5-1 and TRBJ1-1; unclear D gene. This CDR3 has 14 amino acids. CDR1 is SGHRS and CDR2 is YFSETQ in the germline V gene. V lost 0 bases and J 5 bases, leaving 11 bases between the germline ends.

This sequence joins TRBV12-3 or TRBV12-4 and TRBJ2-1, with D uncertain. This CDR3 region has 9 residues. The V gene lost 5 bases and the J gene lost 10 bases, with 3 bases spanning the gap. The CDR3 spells CASSPEQFF. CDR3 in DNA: TGTGCCAGCAGTCCCGAGCAGTTCTTC.

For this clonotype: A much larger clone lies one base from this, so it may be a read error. This CDR3 is CATSLSTGPETQYF. CDR3 bases: TGTGCCACCAGCTTATCGACAGGACCGGAGACCCAGTACTTC. V gene TRBV11-2 combines with J gene TRBJ2-5, with a possible D match to TRBD1 (6 bases). In germline, CDR1 is SGHAT, CDR2 FQNNGV. The CDR3 contains 14 residues.

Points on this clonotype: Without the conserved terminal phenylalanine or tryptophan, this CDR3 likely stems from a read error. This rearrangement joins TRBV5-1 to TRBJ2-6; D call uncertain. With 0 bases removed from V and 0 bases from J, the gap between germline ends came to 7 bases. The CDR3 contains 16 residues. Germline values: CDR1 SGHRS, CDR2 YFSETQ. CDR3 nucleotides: TGCGCCAGCAGCTTGGCACCTTCCTCTGGGGCCAACGTCCTGACTTCC. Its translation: CASSLAPSSGANVLTS.

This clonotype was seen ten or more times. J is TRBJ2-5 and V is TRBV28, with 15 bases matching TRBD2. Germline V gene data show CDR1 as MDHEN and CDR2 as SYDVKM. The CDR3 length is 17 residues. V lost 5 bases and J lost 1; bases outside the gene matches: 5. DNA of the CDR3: TGTGCCAGCAGTGGACTAGCGGGAGGGCCTGGCCAAGAGACCCAGTACTTC. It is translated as CASSGLAGGPGQETQYF.

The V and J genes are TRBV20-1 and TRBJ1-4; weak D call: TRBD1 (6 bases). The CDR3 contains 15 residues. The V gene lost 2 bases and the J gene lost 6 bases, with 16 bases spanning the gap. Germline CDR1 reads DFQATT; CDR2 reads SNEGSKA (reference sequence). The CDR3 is CSARPHGAGDEKLFF. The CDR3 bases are TGCAGTGCTAGACCGCACGGGGCAGGGGATGAAAAACTGTTTTTT.

CDR3 loop: CASSSGYDTEAFF. The CDR3 bases are TGCGCCAGCAGCTCGGGGTATGACACTGAAGCTTTCTTT. V and J are TRBV5-1 and TRBJ1-1; D not certain. The CDR3 spans 13 residues. Trimming cost V 3 bases and J 3 bases, with 9 bases left between them. In germline, CDR1 is SGHRS, CDR2 YFSETQ.

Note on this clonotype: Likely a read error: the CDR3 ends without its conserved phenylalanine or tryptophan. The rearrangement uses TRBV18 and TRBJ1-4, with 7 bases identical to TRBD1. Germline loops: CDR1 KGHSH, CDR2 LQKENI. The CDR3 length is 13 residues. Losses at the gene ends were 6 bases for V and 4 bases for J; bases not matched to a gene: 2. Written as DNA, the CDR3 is TGTGCCAGCTCGGGACAGAATAATGAAAAACTGTTTCTT. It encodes CASSGQNNEKLFL.

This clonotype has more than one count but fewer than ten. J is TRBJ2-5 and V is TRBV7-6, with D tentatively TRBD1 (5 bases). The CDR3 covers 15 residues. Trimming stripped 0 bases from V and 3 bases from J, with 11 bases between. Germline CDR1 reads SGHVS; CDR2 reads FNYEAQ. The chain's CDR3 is CASSLAWGMKETQYF. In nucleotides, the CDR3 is TGTGCCAGCAGCTTAGCGTGGGGCATGAAAGAGACCCAGTACTTC.

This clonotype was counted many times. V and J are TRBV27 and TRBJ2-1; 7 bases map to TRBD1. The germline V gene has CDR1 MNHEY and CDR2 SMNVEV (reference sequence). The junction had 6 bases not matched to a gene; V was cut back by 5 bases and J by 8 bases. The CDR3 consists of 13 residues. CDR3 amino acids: CASSIVTGDEQFF. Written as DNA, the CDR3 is TGTGCCAGCAGTATCGTTACAGGGGATGAGCAGTTCTTC.

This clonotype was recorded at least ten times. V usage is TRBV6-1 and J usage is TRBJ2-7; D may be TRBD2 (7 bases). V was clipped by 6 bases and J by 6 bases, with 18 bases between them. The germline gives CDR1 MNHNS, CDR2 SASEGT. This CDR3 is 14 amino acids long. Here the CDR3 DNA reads TGTGCCAGCAGCCTTTTGGGGAGGGGGTCCGAGCAGTACTTC. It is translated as CASSLLGRGSEQYF.

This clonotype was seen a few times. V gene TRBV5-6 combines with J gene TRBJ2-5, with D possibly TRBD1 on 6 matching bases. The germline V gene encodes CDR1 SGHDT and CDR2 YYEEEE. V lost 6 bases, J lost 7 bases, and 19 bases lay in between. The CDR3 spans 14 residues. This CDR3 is CASILQGIPATQYF. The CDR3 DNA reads TGTGCCAGCATCCTACAGGGTATCCCGGCGACCCAGTACTTC.

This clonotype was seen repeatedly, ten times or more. In nucleotides, the CDR3 is TGTGCCATCAGTGAGTCTCTGAGTGGGGATGAGCAGTTCTTC. Protein: CAISESLSGDEQFF. This chain joins TRBV10-3 and TRBJ2-1, with D unresolved. The V gene lost 0 bases and the J gene lost 8 bases, with 11 bases spanning the gap. The germline V gene has CDR1 ENHRY and CDR2 SYGVKD. The CDR3 covers 14 residues.

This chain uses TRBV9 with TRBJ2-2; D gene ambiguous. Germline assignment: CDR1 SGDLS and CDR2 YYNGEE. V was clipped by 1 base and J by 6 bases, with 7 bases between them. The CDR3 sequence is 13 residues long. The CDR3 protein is CASSVRSPGELFF. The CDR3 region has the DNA TGTGCCAGCAGCGTACGTTCGCCCGGGGAGCTGTTTTTT. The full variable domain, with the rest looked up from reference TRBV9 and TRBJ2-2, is DSGVTQTPKHLITATGQRVTLRCSPRSGDLSVYWYQQSLDQGLQFLIQYYNGEERAKGNILERFSAQQFPDLHSELNLSSLELGDSALYFCASSVRSPGELFFGEGSRLTVL.

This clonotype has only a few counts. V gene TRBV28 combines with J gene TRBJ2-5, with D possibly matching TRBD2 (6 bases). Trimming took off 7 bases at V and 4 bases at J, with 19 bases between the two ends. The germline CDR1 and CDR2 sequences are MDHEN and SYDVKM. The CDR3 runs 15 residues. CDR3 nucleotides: TGTGCCAGCACCCGAGGACTATCCGAGCGAGAGACCCAGTACTTC. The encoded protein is CASTRGLSERETQYF.

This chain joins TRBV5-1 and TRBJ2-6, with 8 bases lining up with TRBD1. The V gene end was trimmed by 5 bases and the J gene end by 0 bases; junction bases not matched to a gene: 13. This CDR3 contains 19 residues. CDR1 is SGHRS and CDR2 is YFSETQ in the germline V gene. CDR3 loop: CASSFSQGRGPSGANVLTF. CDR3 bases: TGCGCCAGCAGTTTTTCCCAGGGCAGGGGGCCCTCTGGGGCCAACGTCCTGACTTTC. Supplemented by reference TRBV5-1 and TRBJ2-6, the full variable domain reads KAGVTQTPRYLIKTRGQQVTLSCSPISGHRSVSWYQQTPGQGLQFLFEYFSETQRNKGNFPGRFSGRQFSNSRSEMNVSTLELGDSALYLCASSFSQGRGPSGANVLTFGAGSRLTVL.

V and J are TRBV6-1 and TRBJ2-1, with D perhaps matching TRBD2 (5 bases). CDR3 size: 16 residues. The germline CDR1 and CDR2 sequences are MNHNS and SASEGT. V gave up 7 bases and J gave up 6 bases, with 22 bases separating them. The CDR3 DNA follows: TGTGCCAGCATGAGGGAAGGAGGAGTCTGGAGCAATGAGCAGTTCTTC. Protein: CASMREGGVWSNEQFF.